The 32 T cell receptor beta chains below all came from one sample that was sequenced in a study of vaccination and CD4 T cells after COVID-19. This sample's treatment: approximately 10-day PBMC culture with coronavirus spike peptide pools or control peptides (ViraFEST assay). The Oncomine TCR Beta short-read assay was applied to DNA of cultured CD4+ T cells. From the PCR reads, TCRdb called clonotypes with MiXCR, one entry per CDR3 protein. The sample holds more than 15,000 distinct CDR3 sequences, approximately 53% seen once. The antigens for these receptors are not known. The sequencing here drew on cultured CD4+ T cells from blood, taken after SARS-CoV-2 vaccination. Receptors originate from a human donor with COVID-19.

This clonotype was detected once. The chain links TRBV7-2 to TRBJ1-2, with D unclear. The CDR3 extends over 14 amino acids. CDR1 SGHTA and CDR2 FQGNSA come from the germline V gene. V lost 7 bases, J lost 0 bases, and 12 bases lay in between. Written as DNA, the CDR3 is TGTGCCAGCAAGGACCGGAATTCTAACTATGGCTACACCTTC. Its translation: CASKDRNSNYGYTF.

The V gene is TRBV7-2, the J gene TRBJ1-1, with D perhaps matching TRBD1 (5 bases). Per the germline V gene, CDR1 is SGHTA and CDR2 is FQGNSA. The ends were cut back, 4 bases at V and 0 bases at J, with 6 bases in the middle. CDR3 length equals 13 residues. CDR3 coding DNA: TGTGCCAGCAGCTCAGGGATGAACACTGAAGCTTTCTTT. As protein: CASSSGMNTEAFF.

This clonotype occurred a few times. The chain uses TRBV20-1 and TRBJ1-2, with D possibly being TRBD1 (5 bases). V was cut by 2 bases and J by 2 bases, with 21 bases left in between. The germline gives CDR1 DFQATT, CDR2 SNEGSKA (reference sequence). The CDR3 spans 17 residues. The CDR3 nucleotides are TGCAGTGCTAGACCGGCTCCGGGCCGACAGAAAAACTATGGCTACACCTTC. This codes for CSARPAPGRQKNYGYTF.

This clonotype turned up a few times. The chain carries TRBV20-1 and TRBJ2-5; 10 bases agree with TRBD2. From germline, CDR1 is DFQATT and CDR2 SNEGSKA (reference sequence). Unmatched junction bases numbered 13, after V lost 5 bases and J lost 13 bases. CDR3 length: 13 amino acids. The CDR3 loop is CSAFTSGARVSYF. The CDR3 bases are TGCAGTGCTTTCACTAGCGGGGCCCGGGTCTCGTACTTC.

The CDR3 sequence: CASSLGGEGQPQHF. In DNA form, the CDR3 reads TGTGCCAGCAGTCTAGGGGGGGAGGGGCAGCCCCAGCATTTT. The chain carries TRBV12-3 or TRBV12-4 and TRBJ1-5; a weak D match, TRBD1 (6 bases). This CDR3 comprises 14 residues. V lost 5 bases to trimming and J lost 7 bases, with 15 bases between them.

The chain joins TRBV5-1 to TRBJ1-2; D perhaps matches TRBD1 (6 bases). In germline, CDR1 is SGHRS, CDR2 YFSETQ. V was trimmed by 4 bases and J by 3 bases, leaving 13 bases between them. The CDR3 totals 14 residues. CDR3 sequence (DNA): TGCGCCAGCAGCCCACAACAGGGAGACTATGGCTACACCTTC. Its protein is CASSPQQGDYGYTF.

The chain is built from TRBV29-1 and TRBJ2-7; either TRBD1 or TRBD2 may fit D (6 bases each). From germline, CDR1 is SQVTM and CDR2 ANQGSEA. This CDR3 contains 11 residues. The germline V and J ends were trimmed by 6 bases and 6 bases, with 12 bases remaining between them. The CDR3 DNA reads TGCAGCGTCTCCAGGGGAGGCGAGCAGTACTTC. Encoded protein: CSVSRGGEQYF.

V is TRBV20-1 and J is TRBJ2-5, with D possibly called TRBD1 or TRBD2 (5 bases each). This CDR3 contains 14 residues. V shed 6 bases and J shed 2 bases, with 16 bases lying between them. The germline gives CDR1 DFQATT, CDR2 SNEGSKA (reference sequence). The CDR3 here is CSAHGNRQQETQYF. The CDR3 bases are TGCAGTGCACACGGGAACAGGCAACAAGAGACCCAGTACTTC.

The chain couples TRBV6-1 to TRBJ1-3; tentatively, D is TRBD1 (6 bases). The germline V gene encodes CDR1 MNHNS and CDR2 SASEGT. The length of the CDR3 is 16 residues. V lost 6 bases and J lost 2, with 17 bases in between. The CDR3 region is CASRRARTVPGNTIYF. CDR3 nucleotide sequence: TGTGCCAGCAGACGCGCCCGGACAGTACCTGGAAACACCATATATTTT.

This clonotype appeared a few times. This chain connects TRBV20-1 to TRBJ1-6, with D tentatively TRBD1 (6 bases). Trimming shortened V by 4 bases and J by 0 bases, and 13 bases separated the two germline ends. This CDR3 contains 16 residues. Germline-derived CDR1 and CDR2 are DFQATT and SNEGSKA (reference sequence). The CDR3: CSAKPQGRSYNSPLHF. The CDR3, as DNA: TGCAGTGCTAAGCCACAGGGTCGCTCCTATAATTCACCCCTCCACTTT.

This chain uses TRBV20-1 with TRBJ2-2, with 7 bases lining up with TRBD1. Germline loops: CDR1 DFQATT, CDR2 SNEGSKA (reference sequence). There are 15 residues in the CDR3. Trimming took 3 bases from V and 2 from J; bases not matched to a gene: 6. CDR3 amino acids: CSASSRGTNTGELFF. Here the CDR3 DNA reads TGCAGTGCTAGTTCCAGGGGGACAAACACCGGGGAGCTGTTTTTT.

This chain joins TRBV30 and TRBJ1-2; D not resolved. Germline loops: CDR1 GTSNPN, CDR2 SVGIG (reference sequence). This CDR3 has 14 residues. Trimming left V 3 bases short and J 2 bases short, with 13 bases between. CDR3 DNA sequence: TGTGCCTGGAGCACCGAAGTAGGGAACTATGGCTACACCTTC. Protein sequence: CAWSTEVGNYGYTF.

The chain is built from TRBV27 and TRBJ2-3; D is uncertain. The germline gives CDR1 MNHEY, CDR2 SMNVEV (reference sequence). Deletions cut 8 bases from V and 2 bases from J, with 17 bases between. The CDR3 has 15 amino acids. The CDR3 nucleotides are TGTGCCAGCCGCCCACTGGAAGTTCTCACAGATACGCAGTATTTT. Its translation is CASRPLEVLTDTQYF.

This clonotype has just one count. The CDR3 coding sequence is TGTGCCAGCAGTGATTCAAATGTTTTTGGGCGAAGCTCCTACAATGAGCAGTTCTTC. Protein product: CASSDSNVFGRSSYNEQFF. V usage is TRBV2 and J usage is TRBJ2-1; D remains unclear. CDR1 and CDR2 (germline): SNHLY, FYNNEI. The CDR3 spans 19 residues. Trimming pared 3 bases from V and 0 bases from J, leaving 21 bases between.

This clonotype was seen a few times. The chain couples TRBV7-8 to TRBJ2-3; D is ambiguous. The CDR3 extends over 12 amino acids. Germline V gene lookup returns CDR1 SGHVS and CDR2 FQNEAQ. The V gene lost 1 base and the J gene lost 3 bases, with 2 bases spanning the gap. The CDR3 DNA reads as TGTGCCAGCAGCTTAGGGACAGATACGCAGTATTTT. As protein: CASSLGTDTQYF. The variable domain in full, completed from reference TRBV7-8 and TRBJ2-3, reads GAGVSQSPRYKVAKRGQDVALRCDPISGHVSLFWYQQALGQGPEFLTYFQNEAQLDKSGLPSDRFFAERPEGSVSTLKIQRTQQEDSAVYLCASSLGTDTQYFGPGTRLTVL.

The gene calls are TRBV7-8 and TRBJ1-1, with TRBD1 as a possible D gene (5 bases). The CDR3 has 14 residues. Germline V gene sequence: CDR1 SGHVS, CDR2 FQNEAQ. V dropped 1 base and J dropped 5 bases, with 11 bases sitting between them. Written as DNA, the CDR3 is TGTGCCAGCAGCTTAGGGTTGGGGGGAACTGAAGCTTTCTTT. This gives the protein CASSLGLGGTEAFF.

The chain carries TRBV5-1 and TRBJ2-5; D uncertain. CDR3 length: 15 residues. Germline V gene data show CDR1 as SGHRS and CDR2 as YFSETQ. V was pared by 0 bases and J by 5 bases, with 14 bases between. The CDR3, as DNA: TGCGCCAGCAGCTTGGACGGACGATCCACGGAGACCCAGTACTTC. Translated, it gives CASSLDGRSTETQYF.

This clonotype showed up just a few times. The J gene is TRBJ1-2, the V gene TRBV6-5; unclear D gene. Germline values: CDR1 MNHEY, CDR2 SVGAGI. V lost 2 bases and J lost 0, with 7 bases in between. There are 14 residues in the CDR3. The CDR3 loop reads CASSYRETNYGYTF. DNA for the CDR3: TGTGCCAGCAGTTACAGGGAAACTAACTATGGCTACACCTTC.

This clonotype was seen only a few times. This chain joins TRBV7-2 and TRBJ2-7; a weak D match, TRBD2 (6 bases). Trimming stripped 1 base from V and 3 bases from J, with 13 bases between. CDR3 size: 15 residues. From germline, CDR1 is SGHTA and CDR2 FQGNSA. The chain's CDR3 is CASSLGSGLNYEQYF. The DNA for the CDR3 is TGTGCCAGCAGCTTAGGATCGGGACTGAACTACGAGCAGTACTTC.

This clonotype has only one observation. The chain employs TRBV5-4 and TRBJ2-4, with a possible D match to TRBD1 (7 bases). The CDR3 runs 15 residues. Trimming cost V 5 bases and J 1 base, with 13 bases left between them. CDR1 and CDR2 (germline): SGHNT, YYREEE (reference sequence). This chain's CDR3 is CASRPAGGAKNIQYF. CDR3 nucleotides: TGTGCCAGCAGACCCGCAGGGGGGGCCAAAAACATTCAGTACTTC.

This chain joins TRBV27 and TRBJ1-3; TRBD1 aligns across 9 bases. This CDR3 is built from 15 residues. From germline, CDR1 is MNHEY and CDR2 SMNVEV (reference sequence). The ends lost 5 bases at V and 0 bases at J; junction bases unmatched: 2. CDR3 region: CASSRQGVSGNTIYF. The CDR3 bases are TGTGCCAGCAGTAGACAGGGGGTCTCTGGAAACACCATATATTTT.

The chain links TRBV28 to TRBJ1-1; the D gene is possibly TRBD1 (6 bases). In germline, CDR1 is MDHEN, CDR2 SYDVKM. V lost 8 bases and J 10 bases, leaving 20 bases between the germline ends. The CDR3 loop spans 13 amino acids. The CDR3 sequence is CASVRGGPLGAFF. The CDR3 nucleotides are TGTGCCAGCGTGAGGGGGGGTCCTTTGGGAGCTTTCTTT.

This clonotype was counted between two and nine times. The CDR3 bases are TGTGCCAGCACCGGGCAGGGTTCGGTCCCCGGGGAGCTGTTTTTT. This encodes CASTGQGSVPGELFF. The chain combines TRBV7-9 with TRBJ2-2, with D tentatively TRBD1 (5 bases). The CDR3 has 15 amino acids. Per germline, CDR1 SEHNR and CDR2 FQNEAQ (reference sequence). V was trimmed by 7 bases and J by 6 bases, leaving 18 bases between them.

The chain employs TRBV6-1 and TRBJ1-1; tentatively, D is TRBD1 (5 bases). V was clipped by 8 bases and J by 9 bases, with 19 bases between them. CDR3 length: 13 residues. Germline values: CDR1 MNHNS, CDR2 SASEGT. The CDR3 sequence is CASGEGTAFKAFF. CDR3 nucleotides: TGTGCCAGCGGGGAAGGGACCGCGTTTAAAGCTTTCTTT.

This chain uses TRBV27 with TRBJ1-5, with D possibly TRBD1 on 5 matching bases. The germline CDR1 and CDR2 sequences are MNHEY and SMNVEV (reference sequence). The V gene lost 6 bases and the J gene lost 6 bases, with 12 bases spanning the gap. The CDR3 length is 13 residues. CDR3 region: CASSSQGRQPQHF. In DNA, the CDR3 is TGTGCCAGCAGCTCGCAGGGACGTCAGCCCCAGCATTTT.

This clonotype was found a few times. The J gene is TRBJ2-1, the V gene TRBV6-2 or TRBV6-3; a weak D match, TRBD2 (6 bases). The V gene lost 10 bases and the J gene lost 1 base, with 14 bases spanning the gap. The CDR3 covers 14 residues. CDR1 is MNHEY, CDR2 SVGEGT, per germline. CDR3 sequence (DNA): TGTGCCACGAGAGCCGGGGGTTCCTACAATGAGCAGTTCTTC. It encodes CATRAGGSYNEQFF.

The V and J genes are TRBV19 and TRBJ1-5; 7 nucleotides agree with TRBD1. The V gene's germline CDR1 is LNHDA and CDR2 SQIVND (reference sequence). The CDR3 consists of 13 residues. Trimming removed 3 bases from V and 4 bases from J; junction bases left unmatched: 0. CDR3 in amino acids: CASSMTGNQPQHF. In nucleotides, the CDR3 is TGTGCCAGTAGTATGACAGGGAATCAGCCCCAGCATTTT.

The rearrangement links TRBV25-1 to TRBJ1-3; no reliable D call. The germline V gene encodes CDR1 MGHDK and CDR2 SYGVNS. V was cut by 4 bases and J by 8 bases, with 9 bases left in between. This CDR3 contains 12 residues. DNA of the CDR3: TGTGCCAGCAGTGGTAACGGGGACACCATATATTTT. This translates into CASSGNGDTIYF.

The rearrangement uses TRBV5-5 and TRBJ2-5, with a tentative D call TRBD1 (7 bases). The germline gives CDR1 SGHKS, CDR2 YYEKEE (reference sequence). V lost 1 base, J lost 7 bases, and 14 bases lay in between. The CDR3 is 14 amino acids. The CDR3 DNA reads TGTGCCAGCAGCTTGCAGGGGGGTGAAGGGACCCAGTACTTC. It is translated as CASSLQGGEGTQYF.

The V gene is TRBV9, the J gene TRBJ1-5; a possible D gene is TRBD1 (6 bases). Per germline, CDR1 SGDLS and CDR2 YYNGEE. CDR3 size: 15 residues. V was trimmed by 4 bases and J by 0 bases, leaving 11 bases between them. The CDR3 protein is CASSRTGYSNQPQHF. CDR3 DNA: TGTGCCAGCAGCAGAACAGGGTATAGCAATCAGCCCCAGCATTTT.

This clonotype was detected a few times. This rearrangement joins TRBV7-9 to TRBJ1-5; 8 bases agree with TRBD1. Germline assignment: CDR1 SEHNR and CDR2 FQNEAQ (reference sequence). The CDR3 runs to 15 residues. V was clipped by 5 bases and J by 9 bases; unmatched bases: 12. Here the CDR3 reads CASSAGTGVSGPQHF. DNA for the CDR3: TGTGCCAGCAGCGCCGGGACAGGAGTGTCTGGGCCCCAGCATTTT.

CDR3 sequence reads: CASSLGGNSPLHF. Here the CDR3 DNA reads TGTGCCAGCAGCTTAGGTGGGAATTCACCCCTCCACTTT. The J gene is TRBJ1-6, the V gene TRBV7-8; D unresolved. The CDR3 sequence is 13 residues long. CDR1 SGHVS and CDR2 FQNEAQ come from the germline V gene. The V and J ends lost 1 base and 7 bases respectively, with 5 bases between them.